This TCR beta chain was identified in a study of CD8 T cells in ankylosing spondylitis. The CDR3 covers 16 residues. Per the germline V gene, CDR1 is DFQATT and CDR2 is SNEGSKA (reference sequence). V was pared by 0 bases and J by 0 bases, with 14 bases between. This clonotype was detected only once. TCRdb re-called the 5' RACE reads through MiXCR, storing one row per CDR3 protein. The sample has 190,000 or so distinct CDR3 sequences; about 13% are singletons. The chain recombines TRBV20-1 with TRBJ2-5; D may correspond to TRBD1 or TRBD2 (5 bases each). The sequencing sample was made of blood, either unsorted or a sorted T cell fraction (not recorded which). The TCR originated in a male donor with ankylosing spondylitis or in good health (not recorded which). In DNA form, the CDR3 reads TGCAGTGCTAGAGATGTAGGGACCAAGTACCAAGAGACCCAGTACTTC. Its translation: CSARDVGTKYQETQYF.